The rows below give T cell receptor beta chains drawn from one sample of a study of blood T cells in healthy people across ages. TCRdb re-called the 5' RACE reads with MiXCR, one entry per CDR3 protein. The sample yields 730,000 or so distinct CDR3 sequences, approximately 39% seen once. The sample comprised blood. These receptors were obtained from a woman aged 55-70 years in good health. The CDR3 runs from the conserved cysteine through the conserved F or W. Each record gives: D gene, clone size, V gene, J gene, CDR3 DNA, CDR3 protein. D genes are given only for firm matches. The size field is filled for only some rows; it gives once, few, many or a size class.

d_gene: TRBD2; abundance: NA; v_gene: TRBV6-2/TRBV6-3; j_gene: TRBJ2-1; CDR3nt: TGTGCCAGCAGCACCTTGGACAGCGGGACTAGCGGGAGGTTCCGGTACAATGAGCAGTTCTTC; CDR3aa: CASSTLDSGTSGRFRYNEQFF
d_gene: NA; abundance: many; v_gene: TRBV28; j_gene: TRBJ2-7; CDR3nt: TGTGCCAGCAGTTTGGACCCCTCCTACGAGCAGTACTTC; CDR3aa: CASSLDPSYEQYF
d_gene: TRBD2; abundance: NA; v_gene: TRBV9; j_gene: TRBJ2-7; CDR3nt: TGTGCCAGCAGCGTAGCTGGGGGGGGCTCCTACGAGCAGTACTTC; CDR3aa: CASSVAGGGSYEQYF
d_gene: NA; abundance: many; v_gene: TRBV12-3/TRBV12-4; j_gene: TRBJ2-3; CDR3nt: TGTGCCAGCAGCTTAGGCGGAAACACAGATACGCAGTATTTT; CDR3aa: CASSLGGNTDTQYF
d_gene: NA; abundance: NA; v_gene: TRBV9; j_gene: TRBJ1-1; CDR3nt: TGTGCCAGCAGCCTTCAAGACAGGCCCAACACTGAAGCTTTCTTT; CDR3aa: CASSLQDRPNTEAFF
d_gene: NA; abundance: few; v_gene: TRBV28; j_gene: TRBJ2-6; CDR3nt: TGTGCCAGCAGCTGGGGTACTGGGGCCAACGTCCTGACTTTC; CDR3aa: CASSWGTGANVLTF
d_gene: NA; abundance: NA; v_gene: TRBV18; j_gene: TRBJ1-4; CDR3nt: TGTACCAGCTCACCATCTTGGGAAAAACTGTTTTTT; CDR3aa: CTSSPSWEKLFF
d_gene: NA; abundance: once; v_gene: TRBV20-1; j_gene: TRBJ2-3; CDR3nt: TGCAGTGCTAGAGAGTCAGTGGGGCCCCGGTACGATACGCAGTATTTT; CDR3aa: CSARESVGPRYDTQYF
d_gene: NA; abundance: many; v_gene: TRBV3-1; j_gene: TRBJ2-3; CDR3nt: TGTGCCAGCAGCCATTCATCTCGTACTCCTAGCACAGATACGCAGTATTTT; CDR3aa: CASSHSSRTPSTDTQYF
d_gene: NA; abundance: NA; v_gene: TRBV9; j_gene: TRBJ2-1; CDR3nt: TGTGCCAGCAGCGTAGGGAGGGATCAAGAGACCCAGTTCTTC; CDR3aa: CASSVGRDQETQFF
d_gene: TRBD2; abundance: NA; v_gene: TRBV4-2; j_gene: TRBJ2-3; CDR3nt: TGTGCCAGCAGCCAGGGGACTAGCGGGGGGGATACGCAGTATTTT; CDR3aa: CASSQGTSGGDTQYF
d_gene: TRBD1; abundance: NA; v_gene: TRBV11-2; j_gene: TRBJ1-2; CDR3nt: TGTGCCAGCAGCTTAGATAGGGGAACAGGGGACTATGGCTACACCTTC; CDR3aa: CASSLDRGTGDYGYTF
d_gene: NA; abundance: few; v_gene: TRBV5-1; j_gene: TRBJ1-5; CDR3nt: TGCGCCAGCAGCTTGTCCGGGAATGAAGGCAATCAGCCCCAGCATTTT; CDR3aa: CASSLSGNEGNQPQHF
d_gene: TRBD2; abundance: few; v_gene: TRBV20-1; j_gene: TRBJ2-1; CDR3nt: TGCAGTGCCGTAGCTAGCGGGAGGGCCTCCTACAATGAGCAGTTCTTC; CDR3aa: CSAVASGRASYNEQFF
d_gene: TRBD2; abundance: NA; v_gene: TRBV20-1; j_gene: TRBJ2-7; CDR3nt: TGCAGTGCTACTAGCGGTAGCTCCTACGAGCAGTACTTC; CDR3aa: CSATSGSSYEQYF
d_gene: NA; abundance: NA; v_gene: TRBV27; j_gene: TRBJ2-7; CDR3nt: TGTGCCAGCAGTTTACGAGGCCACGAGCAGTACTTC; CDR3aa: CASSLRGHEQYF
d_gene: NA; abundance: NA; v_gene: TRBV5-1; j_gene: TRBJ2-2; CDR3nt: TGCGCCAGCAGCTCTGACACAACGAACACCGGGGAGCTGTTTTTT; CDR3aa: CASSSDTTNTGELFF
d_gene: NA; abundance: NA; v_gene: TRBV12-3/TRBV12-4; j_gene: TRBJ2-7; CDR3nt: TGTGCCAGCAGTTCGGTGACCAGCTACAATGAGCAGTACTTC; CDR3aa: CASSSVTSYNEQYF
d_gene: NA; abundance: few; v_gene: TRBV18; j_gene: TRBJ1-2; CDR3nt: TGTGCCAGCTCACCGGAAGGTCCGCTTGCCAACTATGGCTACACCTTC; CDR3aa: CASSPEGPLANYGYTF
d_gene: TRBD1; abundance: NA; v_gene: TRBV5-6; j_gene: TRBJ1-4; CDR3nt: TGTGCCAGCAGCTTGAAAGGGACAGGAAAAAAAAATGAAAAACTGTTTTTT; CDR3aa: CASSLKGTGKKNEKLFF
d_gene: NA; abundance: few; v_gene: TRBV7-2; j_gene: TRBJ2-7; CDR3nt: TGTGCCAGCAGCTTAGTTGCCAGGGACTCCTACGAGCAGTACTTC; CDR3aa: CASSLVARDSYEQYF
d_gene: TRBD2; abundance: few; v_gene: TRBV11-3; j_gene: TRBJ2-7; CDR3nt: TGTGCCAGCAGCCTCGGGGGAGGGCAGCTCTACGAGCAGTACTTC; CDR3aa: CASSLGGGQLYEQYF
d_gene: TRBD1; abundance: NA; v_gene: TRBV9; j_gene: TRBJ2-1; CDR3nt: TGTGCCAGCAGCGTATCCACAGGGGGCTCCTACAATGAGCAGTTCTTC; CDR3aa: CASSVSTGGSYNEQFF
d_gene: NA; abundance: NA; v_gene: TRBV24-1; j_gene: TRBJ2-3; CDR3nt: TGTGCCACCAGTGATTTCTCCCAGGGCACAGATACGCAGTATTTT; CDR3aa: CATSDFSQGTDTQYF
d_gene: NA; abundance: NA; v_gene: TRBV7-9; j_gene: TRBJ2-1; CDR3nt: TGTGCCAGCAGCTTGTCAGATAGTGGGCAGTTCTTC; CDR3aa: CASSLSDSGQFF
d_gene: TRBD2; abundance: NA; v_gene: TRBV6-6; j_gene: TRBJ2-7; CDR3nt: TGTGCCAGCAGTCGAACAAGCGGGAGGGCTAACGAGCAGTACTTC; CDR3aa: CASSRTSGRANEQYF
d_gene: TRBD1; abundance: many; v_gene: TRBV6-2/TRBV6-3; j_gene: TRBJ2-1; CDR3nt: TGTGCCAGCAGTGCCGGGACAGGGTTTTTAAATGAGCAGTTCTTC; CDR3aa: CASSAGTGFLNEQFF
d_gene: NA; abundance: few; v_gene: TRBV6-5; j_gene: TRBJ2-1; CDR3nt: TGTGCCAGCAGGGTACAGGGGGGGGTGTACAATGAGCAGTTCTTC; CDR3aa: CASRVQGGVYNEQFF
d_gene: TRBD1; abundance: many; v_gene: TRBV29-1; j_gene: TRBJ1-2; CDR3nt: TGCAGCGTTGAAGATCGGGCAGGGGGGATTGGCTACACCTTC; CDR3aa: CSVEDRAGGIGYTF
d_gene: NA; abundance: NA; v_gene: TRBV20-1; j_gene: TRBJ1-3; CDR3nt: TGCAGTGCTAGAGAATGGACCGTCGGCTCTGGAAACACCATATATTTT; CDR3aa: CSAREWTVGSGNTIYF
d_gene: NA; abundance: many; v_gene: TRBV7-2; j_gene: TRBJ2-3; CDR3nt: TGTGCCAGCACCCGGGGGAGCACAGATACGCAGTATTTT; CDR3aa: CASTRGSTDTQYF
d_gene: NA; abundance: many; v_gene: TRBV6-2/TRBV6-3; j_gene: TRBJ2-1; CDR3nt: TGTGCCAGCAGTTATCAGGACAGCAGCTATAATGAGCAGTTCTTC; CDR3aa: CASSYQDSSYNEQFF
d_gene: TRBD1; abundance: few; v_gene: TRBV7-9; j_gene: TRBJ2-3; CDR3nt: TGTGCTAGCAGCTCGACAGGGGATCCCACAGATACGCAGTATTTT; CDR3aa: CASSSTGDPTDTQYF
d_gene: NA; abundance: NA; v_gene: TRBV4-1; j_gene: TRBJ2-3; CDR3nt: TGCGCCAGCAGCCAAGAGTACGGATTCGGAGATACGCAGTATTTT; CDR3aa: CASSQEYGFGDTQYF
d_gene: TRBD2; abundance: many; v_gene: TRBV7-9; j_gene: TRBJ2-7; CDR3nt: TGTGCCAGCAGCCCACTTGGCACTAGCGGGAACTACGAGCAGTACTTC; CDR3aa: CASSPLGTSGNYEQYF
d_gene: NA; abundance: few; v_gene: TRBV5-1; j_gene: TRBJ2-7; CDR3nt: TGCGCCAGCAGCATCGGGAATTCTGGCTACGAGCAGTACTTC; CDR3aa: CASSIGNSGYEQYF
d_gene: NA; abundance: few; v_gene: TRBV11-3; j_gene: TRBJ1-6; CDR3nt: TGTGCCAGCAGCTTAAGCGGGACGAGCCAGCATTCACCCCTCCACTTT; CDR3aa: CASSLSGTSQHSPLHF
d_gene: NA; abundance: few; v_gene: TRBV20-1; j_gene: TRBJ2-5; CDR3nt: TGCAGTGCCACCCACACAGGGTTTGGGGAGACCCAGTACTTC; CDR3aa: CSATHTGFGETQYF
d_gene: TRBD2; abundance: NA; v_gene: TRBV27; j_gene: TRBJ2-1; CDR3nt: TGTGCCAGCAGTTTTTCTACTAGCGGAACCTACAATGAGCAGTTCTTC; CDR3aa: CASSFSTSGTYNEQFF
d_gene: NA; abundance: NA; v_gene: TRBV5-1; j_gene: TRBJ2-1; CDR3nt: TGCGCCAGCAGCTTGGCGGCAGGGGGGGACAATGAGCAGTTCTTC; CDR3aa: CASSLAAGGDNEQFF
d_gene: NA; abundance: NA; v_gene: TRBV6-2/TRBV6-3; j_gene: TRBJ2-1; CDR3nt: TGTGCCAGCAGTTACTGGCTTAATGAGCAGTTCTTC; CDR3aa: CASSYWLNEQFF
d_gene: NA; abundance: NA; v_gene: TRBV20-1; j_gene: TRBJ2-7; CDR3nt: TGCAGTGCTAACCCTCTAAGGGCGGTAGGCTACGAGCAGTACTTC; CDR3aa: CSANPLRAVGYEQYF